The 13 T cell receptor beta chains below were found in one sample sequenced in a study of blood T cell repertoires in COVID-19. Clones were read by immunoSEQ multiplex PCR, and TCRdb kept only the in-frame ones, dropping some. The sample has 80,000 to 90,000 clones, over 75% seen once; the top ten hold about 14%. Material for sequencing was peripheral blood. The receptors were sampled from a woman in her seventies with acute or convalescent COVID-19.

The chain joins TRBV29-1 to TRBJ2-5; D not certain. From germline, CDR1 is SQVTM and CDR2 ANQGSEA. The CDR3 is 12 amino acids. V lost 0 bases to trimming and J lost 5 bases, with 7 bases between them. DNA of the CDR3: TGCAGCGTTGAAGATCTTTTTGAGACCCAGTACTTC. Residues: CSVEDLFETQYF.

The genes are TRBV6-5 and TRBJ1-5; 11 bases fit TRBD1. This CDR3 comprises 14 residues. Trimming cost V 7 bases and J 4 bases; bases outside gene matches: 3. Germline assignment: CDR1 MNHEY and CDR2 SVGAGI. Written as DNA, the CDR3 is TGTGCCAGCATCGGGACAGGGGGAAATCAGCCCCAGCATTTT. Its protein product is CASIGTGGNQPQHF.

The chain employs TRBV6-1 and TRBJ1-1; no clear D gene. The CDR3 is made up of 13 amino acids. Germline V gene sequence: CDR1 MNHNS, CDR2 SASEGT. With 0 bases removed from V and 5 bases from J, the gap between germline ends came to 7 bases. CDR3: CASSEALQTEAFF. In nucleotides, the CDR3 is TGTGCCAGCAGTGAAGCTTTACAGACTGAAGCTTTCTTT.

J is TRBJ1-6 and V is TRBV12-5; unclear D gene. This CDR3 spans 12 amino acids. V lost 6 bases to trimming and J lost 7 bases, with 7 bases between them. Germline CDR1 and CDR2: LGHNT and FRNRAP. The CDR3 nucleotides are TGTGCTAGTGGCATAGAGAATTCACCCCTCCACTTT. It is translated as CASGIENSPLHF.

The V and J genes are TRBV4-2 and TRBJ1-1; D may be TRBD1 (6 bases). CDR1 and CDR2 (germline): LGHNA, YNFKEQ. V was cut by 4 bases and J by 3 bases, with 9 bases left in between. The CDR3 sequence is 13 residues long. The CDR3 nucleotides read TGTGCCAGCAGCCTCGAGGGGGACACTGAAGCTTTCTTT. This codes for CASSLEGDTEAFF.

This clone was found once. The gene calls are TRBV7-6 and TRBJ2-3; tentatively, D is TRBD2 (5 bases). V lost 0 bases and J lost 2, with 12 bases in between. Germline lookup yields CDR1 SGHVS and CDR2 FNYEAQ. The CDR3 is 16 amino acids. Written as DNA, the CDR3 is TGTGCCAGCAGCTTAGCCAGCACTAGTCCCACAGATACGCAGTATTTT. This sequence encodes CASSLASTSPTDTQYF.

V usage is TRBV5-6 and J usage is TRBJ1-5; maybe TRBD1 (6 bases). Germline-derived CDR1 and CDR2 are SGHDT and YYEEEE. The CDR3 sequence is 15 residues long. Trimming pared 4 bases from V and 0 bases from J, leaving 11 bases between. The CDR3 reads CASSDRRYSNQPQHF. For the CDR3, the DNA is TGTGCCAGCAGCGACAGGCGATATAGCAATCAGCCCCAGCATTTT. Full variable domain (remainder filled in from reference TRBV5-6 and TRBJ1-5): DAGVTQSPTHLIKTRGQQVTLRCSPKSGHDTVSWYQQALGQGPQFIFQYYEEEERQRGNFPDRFSGHQFPNYSSELNVNALLLGDSALYLCASSDRRYSNQPQHFGDGTRLSIL.

The rearrangement uses TRBV7-7 and TRBJ2-2, with 12 positions matching TRBD2. Germline trimming cut 6 bases from V and 2 bases from J; bases unmatched to any gene: 16. CDR1 and CDR2 (germline): SSHAT, FNYEAQ (reference sequence). This CDR3 comprises 20 residues. CDR3 sequence: CASSQSGSTSGRPNTGELFF. CDR3 in DNA: TGTGCCAGCAGTCAATCAGGGAGCACTAGCGGGAGGCCCAACACCGGGGAGCTGTTTTTT.

Only a few counts were recorded for this clone. The J gene is TRBJ2-5, the V gene TRBV5-1; 8 nucleotides line up with TRBD1. The CDR3 is 16 amino acids. Germline lookup yields CDR1 SGHRS and CDR2 YFSETQ. Losses at the gene ends were 3 bases for V and 1 base for J; bases not matched to a gene: 8. The CDR3 DNA follows: TGCGCCAGCAGCTCCAACGGACAGGGAGGCCAAGAGACCCAGTACTTC. Amino acids: CASSSNGQGGQETQYF.

This chain connects TRBV19 to TRBJ1-2; TRBD1 aligns across 9 bases. The CDR3 spans 14 residues. Germline values: CDR1 LNHDA, CDR2 SQIVND (reference sequence). Germline trimming cut 4 bases from V and 3 bases from J; bases unmatched to any gene: 3. The CDR3, as DNA: TGTGCCAGTAGTAGTCGGACAGGGGACTATGGCTACACCTTC. It is translated as CASSSRTGDYGYTF.

CDR3: CASSPGGLAGITNEQFF. DNA of the CDR3: TGTGCCAGCAGCCCGGGGGGACTAGCGGGTATTACAAATGAGCAGTTCTTC. This rearrangement joins TRBV7-2 to TRBJ2-1, with TRBD2 matching over 12 bases. J was trimmed by 7 bases and V by 5 bases; bases with no gene match: 12. The CDR3 length is 17 residues. Per the germline V gene, CDR1 is SGHTA and CDR2 is FQGNSA.

The chain carries TRBV18 and TRBJ2-1, with 10 bases aligning to TRBD1. This CDR3 contains 20 residues. Trimming took 3 bases from V and 7 from J; bases not matched to a gene: 21. CDR1 is KGHSH, CDR2 LQKENI, per germline. Here the CDR3 reads CASSPPRSGLRQGARNEQFF. The CDR3 DNA reads TGTGCCAGCTCACCGCCACGGTCGGGCTTAAGACAGGGGGCGAGGAATGAGCAGTTCTTC.

This chain links TRBV6-2 or TRBV6-3 with TRBJ2-4; the D gene is possibly TRBD1 (5 bases). The germline gives CDR1 MNHEY, CDR2 SVGEGT. Deletions cut 6 bases from V and 3 bases from J, with 24 bases between. This CDR3 spans 18 amino acids. CDR3 sequence: CASSPQNFRATDKNIQYF. The CDR3, as DNA: TGTGCCAGCAGCCCTCAAAACTTCAGGGCTACAGACAAAAACATTCAGTACTTC.